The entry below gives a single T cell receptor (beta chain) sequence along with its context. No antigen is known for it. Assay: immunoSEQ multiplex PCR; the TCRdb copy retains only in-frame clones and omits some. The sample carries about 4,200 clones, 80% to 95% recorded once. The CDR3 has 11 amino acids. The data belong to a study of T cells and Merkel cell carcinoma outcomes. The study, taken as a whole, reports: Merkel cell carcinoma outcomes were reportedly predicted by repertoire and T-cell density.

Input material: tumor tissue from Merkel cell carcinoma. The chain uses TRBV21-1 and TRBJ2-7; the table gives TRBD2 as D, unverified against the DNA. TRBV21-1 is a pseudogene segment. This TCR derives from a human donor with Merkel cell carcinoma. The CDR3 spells CASSKVGEQYF. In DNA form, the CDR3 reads TGTGCCAGCAGCAAAGTCGGCGAGCAGTACTTC.